This T cell receptor beta chain is drawn from a study of regulatory T cells in long-lasting Graves disease. Study-level background: Graves' patients diagnosed newly had used antithyroid drugs under 3 months. Points from the study as a whole: Persistent patients shared fewer than 3,500 public clonotypes among themselves. Newly diagnosed patients shared fewer, at about a thousand.

Time point reported: newly diagnosed GD, antithyroid drugs for less than 3 months. PBMC RNA was the source of the TCR library. The guidelines of the American Thyroid Association were the basis for diagnosing Graves' disease. Many counts were recorded for this clonotype. Its specificity is unknown. The TCR beta library used iRepertoire HTBI primers with Arm-PCR amplification of CDR3. Original analysis: Across samples, 60 or so TRBV and about 15 TRBJ segments were found. TCRdb re-called the multiplex PCR reads through MiXCR, storing one row per CDR3 protein. In this record, the V and J calls reflect TCRdb's handling and not the investigators' own analysis. The table shows 300,000 to 400,000 distinct CDR3 sequences, with around a sixth occurring only once. Per germline, CDR1 WSHSY and CDR2 SAAADI. The length of the CDR3 is 16 residues. V was trimmed by 4 bases and J by 0 bases, leaving 13 bases between them.

The receptor comes from a female donor with Graves disease. Sequences were derived from peripheral blood mononuclear cells (PBMCs), sampled at new diagnosis, from a patient treated with antithyroid drugs. The chain carries TRBV10-2 and TRBJ2-1; tentatively, D is TRBD2 (6 bases). CDR3 region: CASSGGGASSYNEQFF. In nucleotides, the CDR3 is TGCGCCAGCAGTGGGGGCGGGGCTAGCTCCTACAATGAGCAGTTCTTC.